This T cell receptor beta chain was sequenced for a study of shared clonotypes between healthy human individuals. Study at large: Participating donors consisted of a couple of women and a few men aged 18 to 49.

Whole-study findings and limits: Blood was the only sampled material, and tissue repertoires likely differ. Naive CD4 clonotype sharing across a few donors was approximately 5%.

The assay was immunoSEQ multiplex PCR, and TCRdb's table has in-frame clones only and misses some. The table has 600,000 to 750,000 clones, around 70% seen once. This clone was detected many times. Its antigen is not known. The sample has other DNA sequences that encode this CDR3 too. The CDR3 covers 16 residues. Germline values: CDR1 LNHNV, CDR2 YYDKDF (reference sequence). Trimming left V 0 bases short and J 1 base short, with 9 bases between. The clonotype comes from a young woman in good health. The rearrangement uses TRBV15 and TRBJ2-2; maybe TRBD2 (6 bases). Material: memory CD4+ T cells sorted from blood. As to subset: CD45RA-negative fraction. CDR3 bases: TGTGCCACCAGCAGAGAAACCGGGAGGAACACCGGGGAGCTGTTTTTT. This sequence encodes CATSRETGRNTGELFF. The full variable domain, completed using reference TRBV15 and TRBJ2-2, is DAMVIQNPRYQVTQFGKPVTLSCSQTLNHNVMYWYQQKSSQAPKLLFHYYDKDFNNEADTPDNFQSRRPNTSFCFLDIRSPGLGDTAMYLCATSRETGRNTGELFFGEGSRLTVL.